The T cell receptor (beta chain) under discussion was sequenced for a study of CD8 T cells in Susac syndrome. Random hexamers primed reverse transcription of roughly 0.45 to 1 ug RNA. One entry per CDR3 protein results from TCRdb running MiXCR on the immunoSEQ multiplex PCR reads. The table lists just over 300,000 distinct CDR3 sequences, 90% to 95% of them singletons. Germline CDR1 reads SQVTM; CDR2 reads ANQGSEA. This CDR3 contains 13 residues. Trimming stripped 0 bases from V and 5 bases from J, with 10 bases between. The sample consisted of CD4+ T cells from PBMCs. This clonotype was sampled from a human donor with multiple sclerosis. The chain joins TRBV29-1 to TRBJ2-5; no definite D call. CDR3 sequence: CSVEEKGVETQYF. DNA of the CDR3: TGCAGCGTTGAAGAAAAGGGTGTGGAGACCCAGTACTTC.